The 13 T cell receptor beta chains below all came from one sample that was sequenced in a study of T cells in Graves' hyperthyroidism and ophthalmopathy. Amplified TCR beta CDR3 regions derived from RNA transcripts. First-round RT-PCR of the TCR CDR3 relied on the HTBI primer set. TCRdb ran MiXCR on the multiplex PCR reads and lists one entry per CDR3 protein. Of hundreds of thousands of distinct CDR3 sequences in the sample, 15% to 20% were seen once. Material: blood. The source of these receptors is a woman in her fifties or sixties with Graves' hyperthyroidism that later progressed to Graves' ophthalmopathy.

This clonotype came up many times. The rearrangement joins TRBV20-1 to TRBJ2-3; tentatively, D is TRBD1 (5 bases). The CDR3 contains 16 residues. Germline CDR1 DFQATT, CDR2 SNEGSKA (reference sequence). Between the trimmed V and J ends, which lost 3 bases and 3 bases, there was a span of 19 bases. The CDR3 bases are TGCAGTGCTAGTTCAACATGGACACCGAAAACAGATACGCAGTATTTT. This translates into CSASSTWTPKTDTQYF.

This clonotype has just a few counts. The rearrangement joins TRBV10-3 to TRBJ2-7, with 7 nucleotides matching TRBD1. The CDR3 is made up of 13 amino acids. Germline CDR1 reads ENHRY; CDR2 reads SYGVKD. The J segment lost 3 bases and the V segment lost 3 bases, leaving 2 bases of the junction unmatched. The CDR3 here is CAISDNRGYEQYF. As DNA, the CDR3 is TGTGCCATCAGTGATAACAGGGGCTACGAGCAGTACTTC.

This clonotype appeared once. This clone may be a read error of a much larger clone one base away. This sequence joins TRBV27 and TRBJ2-3; TRBD1 aligns across 8 bases. The CDR3 is 15 residues long. Trimming at V came to 1 base and at J to 4 bases, leaving 4 bases not matched to a gene. From germline, CDR1 is MNHEY and CDR2 SMNVEV (reference sequence). The CDR3 reads CASSLWPGGADTQYF. The CDR3 DNA reads TGTGCCAGCAGTTTATGGCCAGGGGGCGCAGATACGCAGTATTTT.

The genes are TRBV3-1 and TRBJ2-2, with TRBD2 matching over 15 bases. Looked up from germline, CDR1 is LGHDT and CDR2 is YNNKEL (reference sequence). The CDR3 extends over 19 amino acids. V lost 3 bases to trimming and J lost 4 bases; unmatched junction nucleotides: 9. The CDR3 sequence: CASSHSGLAGGLGTGELFF. The CDR3 nucleotides are TGTGCCAGCAGCCATTCCGGACTAGCGGGGGGGCTGGGCACCGGGGAGCTGTTTTTT.

This chain joins TRBV7-7 and TRBJ1-4; D is possibly TRBD1 (5 bases). The length of the CDR3 is 13 residues. CDR1 is SSHAT and CDR2 is FNYEAQ in the germline V gene (reference sequence). The V gene lost 11 bases and the J gene lost 3 bases, with 13 bases spanning the gap. The CDR3 sequence: CAVGTTANEKLFF. Here the CDR3 DNA reads TGTGCCGTGGGGACGACGGCTAATGAAAAACTGTTTTTT.

The chain carries TRBV6-1 and TRBJ1-4, with 12 bases lining up with TRBD1. V shed 11 bases, J shed 1 base, and the junction held 14 bases outside the gene matches. Germline values: CDR1 MNHNS, CDR2 SASEGT. The CDR3 contains 18 residues. Here the CDR3 DNA reads TGTGCCTCCCGTCTGGGACAGGGGGCCCCTTTAACTAATGAAAAACTGTTTTTT. It codes for CASRLGQGAPLTNEKLFF.

The rearrangement joins TRBV27 to TRBJ2-7, with TRBD1 as a possible D gene (6 bases). This CDR3 is built from 16 residues. The germline V gene has CDR1 MNHEY and CDR2 SMNVEV (reference sequence). The V and J ends lost 3 bases and 0 bases respectively, with 15 bases between them. The CDR3 loop is CASSFKDPGHSYEQYF. The DNA for the CDR3 is TGTGCCAGCAGTTTCAAGGACCCGGGACACTCCTACGAGCAGTACTTC.

This clonotype occurred many times. The chain combines TRBV2 with TRBJ2-5; D may match TRBD1 or TRBD2 (5 bases each). V dropped 7 bases and J dropped 1 base, with 19 bases sitting between them. Germline assignment: CDR1 SNHLY and CDR2 FYNNEI. CDR3 length: 16 residues. DNA of the CDR3: TGTGCCAGCAACGGGGACCGAATATCACTCCAAGAGACCCAGTACTTC. This gives the protein CASNGDRISLQETQYF. The variable domain in full, completed from reference TRBV2 and TRBJ2-5, reads EPEVTQTPSHQVTQMGQEVILRCVPISNHLYFYWYRQILGQKVEFLVSFYNNEISEKSEIFDDQFSVERPDGSNFTLKIRSTKLEDSAMYFCASNGDRISLQETQYFGPGTRLLVL.

This clonotype was seen a handful of times. The DNA of the CDR3 is TGCGCCAGCAGCCAAGAGGACAGGGGGACAGATACGCAGTATTTT. Encoded protein: CASSQEDRGTDTQYF. This chain connects TRBV4-1 to TRBJ2-3, with 10 nucleotides matching TRBD1. This CDR3 contains 15 residues. After removal of 0 bases from V and 3 bases from J, the junction contained 0 bases not matched to a gene. CDR1 and CDR2 from the germline V gene are MGHRA and YSYEKL.

This clonotype was detected only a few times. This chain links TRBV6-1 with TRBJ1-1; 7 bases agree with TRBD1. The CDR3 is 14 residues long. Germline lookup yields CDR1 MNHNS and CDR2 SASEGT. V gave up 6 bases and J gave up 3 bases; unmatched junction bases: 7. Here the CDR3 DNA reads TGTGCCAGCAGAAGGAACAGGGGAGACACTGAAGCTTTCTTT. Amino acid sequence: CASRRNRGDTEAFF.

This clonotype was found a few times. The chain carries TRBV5-5 and TRBJ1-4; the D is unclear. The CDR3 sequence is 14 residues long. Germline V gene data show CDR1 as SGHKS and CDR2 as YYEKEE (reference sequence). Trimming left V 0 bases short and J 7 bases short, with 10 bases between. The DNA for the CDR3 is TGTGCCAGCAGCTTGGGGAAAGGTGGTGAAAAACTGTTTTTT. This gives the protein CASSLGKGGEKLFF.

Note on this clonotype: A read error is possible here, since a much larger clone lies one base away. A read error is likely, as this CDR3 ends without the conserved phenylalanine or tryptophan. The chain uses TRBV3-1 and TRBJ2-1, with a possible D match to TRBD1 (5 bases). CDR1 and CDR2 (germline): LGHDT, YNNKEL (reference sequence). CDR3 length equals 17 residues. V lost 5 bases and J 5 bases, leaving 22 bases between the germline ends. CDR3 sequence (DNA): TGTGCCAGCAGCTCTCATAGCTTCCCGGTGGGGCACAATGAGCAGTTCATC. Encoded protein: CASSSHSFPVGHNEQFI.

The chain recombines TRBV7-2 with TRBJ1-1; D may be TRBD1 (5 bases). The CDR3 sequence is 15 residues long. CDR1 is SGHTA, CDR2 FQGNSA, per germline. V was trimmed by 2 bases and J by 1 base, leaving 11 bases between them. The DNA for the CDR3 is TGTGCCAGCAGCTTACTCGGGGGGTGGAACACTGAAGCTTTCTTT. The encoded protein is CASSLLGGWNTEAFF.